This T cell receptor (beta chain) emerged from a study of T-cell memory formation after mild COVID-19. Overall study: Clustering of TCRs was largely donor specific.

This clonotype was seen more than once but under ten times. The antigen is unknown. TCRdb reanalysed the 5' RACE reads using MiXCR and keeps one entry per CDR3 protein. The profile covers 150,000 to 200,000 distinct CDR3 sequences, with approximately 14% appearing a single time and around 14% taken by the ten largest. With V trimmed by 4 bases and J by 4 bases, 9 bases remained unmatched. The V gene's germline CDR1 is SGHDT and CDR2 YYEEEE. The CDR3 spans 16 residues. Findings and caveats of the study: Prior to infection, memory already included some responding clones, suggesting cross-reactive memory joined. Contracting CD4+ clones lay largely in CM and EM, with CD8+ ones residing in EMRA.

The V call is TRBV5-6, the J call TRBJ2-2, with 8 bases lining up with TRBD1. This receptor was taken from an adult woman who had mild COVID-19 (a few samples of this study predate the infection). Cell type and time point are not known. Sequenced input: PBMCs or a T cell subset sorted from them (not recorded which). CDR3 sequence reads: CASSTRTGSLTGELFF. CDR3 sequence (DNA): TGTGCCAGCAGCACCAGGACAGGGAGTCTCACCGGGGAGCTGTTTTTT. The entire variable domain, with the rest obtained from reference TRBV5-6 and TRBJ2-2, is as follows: DAGVTQSPTHLIKTRGQQVTLRCSPKSGHDTVSWYQQALGQGPQFIFQYYEEEERQRGNFPDRFSGHQFPNYSSELNVNALLLGDSALYLCASSTRTGSLTGELFFGEGSRLTVL.